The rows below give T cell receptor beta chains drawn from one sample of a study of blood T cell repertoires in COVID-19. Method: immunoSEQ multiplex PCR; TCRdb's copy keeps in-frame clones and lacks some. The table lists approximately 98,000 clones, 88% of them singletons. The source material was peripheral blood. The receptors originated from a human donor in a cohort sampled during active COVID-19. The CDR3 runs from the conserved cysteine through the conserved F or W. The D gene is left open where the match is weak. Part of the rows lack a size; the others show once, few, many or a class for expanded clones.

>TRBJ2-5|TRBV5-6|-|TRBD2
CASSLTGGIKTQYF
TGTGCCAGCAGCTTGACGGGGGGTATAAAGACCCAGTACTTC
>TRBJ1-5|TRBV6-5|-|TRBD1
CAIPDRVTDQPQHF
TGTGCCATTCCGGACAGGGTTACGGATCAGCCCCAGCATTTT
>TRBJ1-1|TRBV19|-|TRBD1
CASTAQGGWVNTEAFF
TGTGCCAGTACAGCACAGGGGGGCTGGGTGAACACTGAAGCTTTCTTT
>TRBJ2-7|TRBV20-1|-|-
CSASLGQSYEQYF
TGCAGTGCTAGTCTCGGTCAATCCTACGAGCAGTACTTC
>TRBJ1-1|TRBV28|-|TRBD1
CASSHNRGNTEAFF
TGTGCCAGCAGTCATAACAGGGGGAACACTGAAGCTTTCTTT
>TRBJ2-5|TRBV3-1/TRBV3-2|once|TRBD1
CASSQDKGAGETQYF
TGTGCCAGCAGCCAAGACAAGGGGGCTGGGGAGACCCAGTACTTC
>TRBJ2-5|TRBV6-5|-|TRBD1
CASSFDREEETQYF
TGTGCCAGCAGTTTCGACAGGGAAGAAGAGACCCAGTACTTC
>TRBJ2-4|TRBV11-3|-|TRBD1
CASSLGLPGGIQYF
TGTGCCAGCAGCTTAGGACTGCCAGGGGGCATTCAGTACTTC
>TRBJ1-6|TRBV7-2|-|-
CASSPGSRRNNSPLHF
TGTGCCAGCAGCCCAGGGTCGCGACGGAATAATTCACCCCTCCACTTT
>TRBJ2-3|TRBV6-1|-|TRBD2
CASNLLAEDTQYF
TGTGCCAGCAACTTGCTAGCGGAGGATACGCAGTATTTT
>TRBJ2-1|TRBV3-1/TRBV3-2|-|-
CASSQGLWTPYNEQFF
TGTGCCAGCAGCCAAGGTCTATGGACACCTTACAATGAGCAGTTCTTC
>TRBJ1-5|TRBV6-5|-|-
CASSSGVSSNQPQHF
TGTGCCAGCAGTTCGGGAGTTTCTAGCAATCAGCCCCAGCATTTT
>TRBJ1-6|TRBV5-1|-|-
CASSFGEMGNSPLHF
TGCGCCAGCAGCTTCGGGGAAATGGGGAATTCACCCCTCCACTTT
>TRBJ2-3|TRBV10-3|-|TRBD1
CAIRRTGGGGTDTQYF
TGTGCCATCAGACGGACAGGGGGCGGCGGCACAGATACGCAGTATTTT
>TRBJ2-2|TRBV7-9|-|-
CALGGDTGELFF
TGTGCCCTCGGGGGTGACACCGGGGAGCTGTTTTTT
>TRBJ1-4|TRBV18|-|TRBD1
CASSIYRGEKLFF
TGTGCCAGCTCAATTTACAGGGGCGAAAAACTGTTTTTT
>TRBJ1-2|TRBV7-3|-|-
CASSFLGDYGYTF
TGTGCCAGCAGCTTCCTAGGGGACTATGGCTACACCTTC
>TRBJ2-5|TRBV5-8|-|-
CASSLRARGETQYF
TGTGCCAGCAGCTTGAGGGCCCGGGGGGAGACCCAGTACTTC
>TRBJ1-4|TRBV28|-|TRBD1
CASSLSRTGEKLFF
TGTGCCAGCAGTTTATCCCGGACAGGGGAAAAACTGTTTTTT
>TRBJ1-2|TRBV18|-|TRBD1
CASSPSEGANYGYTF
TGTGCCAGCTCTCCTAGCGAGGGGGCGAACTATGGCTACACCTTC
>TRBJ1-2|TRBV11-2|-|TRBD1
CASSLVRDRWNYGYTF
TGTGCCAGCAGCTTAGTGCGGGACAGATGGAACTATGGCTACACCTTC
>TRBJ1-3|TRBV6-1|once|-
CASSEVVRVTGNTIYF
TGTGCCAGCAGTGAGGTAGTGAGGGTGACTGGAAACACCATATATTTT
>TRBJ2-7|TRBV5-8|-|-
CASSQDSRFSYEQYF
TGTGCCAGCAGCCAAGACTCTAGATTCTCCTACGAGCAGTACTTC
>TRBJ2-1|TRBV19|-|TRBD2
CASSIATTSGGGSYNEQFF
TGTGCCAGTAGTATCGCCACGACTAGCGGGGGGGGTTCCTACAATGAGCAGTTCTTC
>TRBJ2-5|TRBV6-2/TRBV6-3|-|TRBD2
CASSYPLGGGVAQYF
TGTGCCAGCAGTTACCCCCTGGGCGGGGGTGTGGCCCAGTACTTC
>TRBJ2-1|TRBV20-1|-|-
CSASRQGNEQFF
TGCAGTGCTAGTAGGCAGGGGAATGAGCAGTTCTTC
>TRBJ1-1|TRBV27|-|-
CASTLGIGTEAFF
TGTGCCAGCACCCTAGGAATCGGCACTGAAGCTTTCTTT
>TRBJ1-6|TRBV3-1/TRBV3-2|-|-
CASTRLPPGYNSPLHF
TGTGCCAGCACCCGGCTACCTCCGGGCTATAATTCACCCCTCCACTTT